The rows below give T cell receptor beta chains drawn from one sample of a study of blood T cell repertoires in COVID-19. Using immunoSEQ multiplex PCR, the repertoire was profiled, and TCRdb retains in-frame clones only, with some absent. The profile shows some 270,000 clones, approximately 89% of them singletons. The sequencing sample was made of PBMCs or T cells enriched from blood (not recorded which). Receptors originate from a man aged 40-49 years who had been exposed to COVID-19. Each CDR3 is given with its conserved first and last residue. The D gene is left open where the match is weak. The size of a clone is reported for some rows only, either as once, few or many, or as a class for expanded clones.

TRBD2 | TRBJ2-1 | TRBV15 | NA | CATSRVVSGRGLGDEQFF | TGTGCCACCAGCAGAGTTGTTAGCGGGAGGGGGTTGGGGGATGAGCAGTTCTTC
TRBD1 | TRBJ1-4 | TRBV5-5 | NA | CASSSRPGQLNEKLFF | TGTGCCAGCAGCTCCAGACCGGGACAGCTTAATGAAAAACTGTTTTTT
TRBD2 | TRBJ2-1 | TRBV5-1 | NA | CASSLAGGPGEQFF | TGCGCCAGCAGCTTGGCGGGAGGGCCAGGGGAGCAGTTCTTC
TRBD1 | TRBJ1-5 | TRBV7-8 | NA | CASSQGQGGRQPQHF | TGTGCCAGCAGCCAGGGACAGGGGGGGAGGCAGCCCCAGCATTTT
NA | TRBJ2-6 | TRBV4-1 | NA | CASSQDTETGANVLTF | TGCGCCAGCAGCCAAGATACGGAGACTGGGGCCAACGTCCTGACTTTC
NA | TRBJ1-2 | TRBV30 | NA | CAWNPGLVNYGYTF | TGTGCCTGGAACCCGGGGTTGGTTAACTATGGCTACACCTTC
NA | TRBJ1-1 | TRBV7-9 | NA | CASSLVTTEAFF | TGTGCCAGCAGCTTAGTTACAACTGAAGCTTTCTTT
NA | TRBJ1-2 | TRBV4-2 | NA | CASSQDVTLYRYTF | TGTGCCAGCAGCCAAGATGTGACACTCTATCGCTACACCTTC
TRBD2 | TRBJ2-7 | TRBV11-2 | NA | CASSFLAEPYEQYF | TGTGCCAGCAGCTTCCTAGCGGAACCCTACGAGCAGTACTTC
TRBD1 | TRBJ2-2 | TRBV18 | NA | CASSGQGYTGELFF | TGTGCCAGCTCCGGACAGGGGTACACCGGGGAGCTGTTTTTT
TRBD1 | TRBJ2-7 | TRBV6-5 | NA | CASRGQVSYEQYF | TGTGCCAGCAGGGGACAGGTTTCCTACGAGCAGTACTTC
NA | TRBJ2-7 | TRBV4-2 | NA | CASSSVNSSLSSYEQYF | TGTGCCAGCAGCTCGGTGAATTCATCGCTTAGCTCCTACGAGCAGTACTTC
NA | TRBJ2-6 | TRBV6-2/TRBV6-3 | once | CASSYSSGSASGANVLTF | TGTGCCAGCAGTTACTCATCCGGGTCGGCCTCTGGGGCCAACGTCCTGACTTTC
TRBD1 | TRBJ2-3 | TRBV6-5 | NA | CASSYRSGQGTDTQYF | TGTGCCAGCAGTTACCGCTCCGGACAGGGGACAGATACGCAGTATTTT
TRBD1 | TRBJ2-7 | TRBV6-5 | NA | CASTPRGRLYEQYF | TGTGCCAGCACGCCCAGGGGGCGATTGTACGAGCAGTACTTC
NA | TRBJ1-1 | TRBV7-7 | NA | CASSLRSGERAFF | TGTGCTAGCAGCTTGAGGTCGGGGGAACGTGCTTTCTTT
TRBD1 | TRBJ2-7 | TRBV3-1/TRBV3-2 | NA | CASSQDGGSGTGAEQYF | TGTGCCAGCAGCCAAGATGGTGGTAGCGGGACAGGGGCCGAGCAGTACTTC
TRBD1 | TRBJ1-2 | TRBV6-5 | NA | CASSYQTGGGYTF | TGTGCCAGCAGTTACCAGACAGGGGGAGGCTACACCTTC
NA | TRBJ1-5 | TRBV7-3 | NA | CASSLSSGQPQHF | TGTGCCAGCAGCTTATCATCCGGTCAGCCCCAGCATTTT
NA | TRBJ1-6 | TRBV15 | NA | CATSRNRVGSPLHF | TGTGCCACCAGCAGGAACAGGGTTGGATCACCCCTCCACTTT
TRBD1 | TRBJ2-7 | TRBV28 | NA | CASNEGAEAYEQYF | TGTGCCAGCAATGAGGGGGCAGAAGCCTACGAGCAGTACTTC
TRBD1 | TRBJ1-3 | TRBV14 | once | CASSFRTGRGNTIYF | TGTGCCAGCAGCTTCCGGACAGGGAGGGGAAACACCATATATTTT
NA | TRBJ1-5 | TRBV12-3/TRBV12-4 | NA | CASSLALMPQHF | TGTGCCAGCAGTTTAGCGCTAATGCCCCAGCATTTT
TRBD1 | TRBJ1-2 | TRBV7-8 | NA | CASSGQGTPGGYGYTF | TGTGCCAGCAGCGGACAGGGTACCCCCGGGGGCTATGGCTACACCTTC
TRBD2 | TRBJ2-1 | TRBV5-1 | few | CASSLEVGTSGSLYNEQFF | TGCGCCAGCAGCTTGGAGGTCGGGACTAGCGGGAGCCTCTACAATGAGCAGTTCTTC